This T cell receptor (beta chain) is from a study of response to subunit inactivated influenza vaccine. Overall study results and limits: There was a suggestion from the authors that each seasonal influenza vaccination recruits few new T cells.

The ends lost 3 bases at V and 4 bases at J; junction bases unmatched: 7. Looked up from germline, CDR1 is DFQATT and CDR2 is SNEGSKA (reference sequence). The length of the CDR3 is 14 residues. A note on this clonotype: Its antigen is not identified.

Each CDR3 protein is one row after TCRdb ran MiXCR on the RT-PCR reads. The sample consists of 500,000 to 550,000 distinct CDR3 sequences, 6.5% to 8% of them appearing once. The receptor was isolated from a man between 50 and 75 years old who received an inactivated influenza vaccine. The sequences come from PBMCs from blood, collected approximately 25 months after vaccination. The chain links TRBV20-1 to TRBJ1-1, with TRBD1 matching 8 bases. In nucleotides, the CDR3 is TGCAGTGCTAGGGGCGGACAGGGAGGCACTGAAGCTTTCTTT. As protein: CSARGGQGGTEAFF.